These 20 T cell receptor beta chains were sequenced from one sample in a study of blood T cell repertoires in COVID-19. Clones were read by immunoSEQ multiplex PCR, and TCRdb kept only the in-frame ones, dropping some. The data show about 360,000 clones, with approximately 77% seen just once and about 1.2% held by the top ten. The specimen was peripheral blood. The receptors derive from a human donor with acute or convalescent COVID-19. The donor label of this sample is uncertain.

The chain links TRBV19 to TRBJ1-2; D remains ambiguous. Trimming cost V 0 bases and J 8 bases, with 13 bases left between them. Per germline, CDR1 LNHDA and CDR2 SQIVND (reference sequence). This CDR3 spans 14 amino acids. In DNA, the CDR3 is TGTGCCAGTAGTATAGATGATCGGAGTCGCGGCTACACCTTC. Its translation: CASSIDDRSRGYTF.

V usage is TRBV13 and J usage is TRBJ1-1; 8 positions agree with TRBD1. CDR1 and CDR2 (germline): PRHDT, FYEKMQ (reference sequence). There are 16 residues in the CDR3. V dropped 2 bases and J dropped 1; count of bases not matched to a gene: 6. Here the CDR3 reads CASSLRLGTGNTEAFF. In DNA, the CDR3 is TGTGCCAGCAGCTTAAGGCTCGGGACAGGGAACACTGAAGCTTTCTTT.

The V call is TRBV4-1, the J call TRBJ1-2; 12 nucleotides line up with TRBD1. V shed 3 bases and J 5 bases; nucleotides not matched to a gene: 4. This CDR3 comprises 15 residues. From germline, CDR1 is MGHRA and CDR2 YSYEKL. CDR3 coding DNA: TGCGCCAGCAGCCATCGGGACAGGGGGCTTTATGGCTACACCTTC. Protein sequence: CASSHRDRGLYGYTF.

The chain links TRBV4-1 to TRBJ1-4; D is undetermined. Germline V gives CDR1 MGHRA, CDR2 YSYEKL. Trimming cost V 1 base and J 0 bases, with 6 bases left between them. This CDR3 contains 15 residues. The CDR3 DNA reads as TGCGCCAGCAGCCAAGGACACACAACTAATGAAAAACTGTTTTTT. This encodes CASSQGHTTNEKLFF.

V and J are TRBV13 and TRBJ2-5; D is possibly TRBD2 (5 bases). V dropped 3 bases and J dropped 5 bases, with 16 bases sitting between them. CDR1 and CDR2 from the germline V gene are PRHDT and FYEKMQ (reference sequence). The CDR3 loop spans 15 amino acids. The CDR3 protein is CASSFFSQRSETQYF. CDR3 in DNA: TGTGCCAGCAGCTTTTTTAGTCAGCGGTCCGAGACCCAGTACTTC.

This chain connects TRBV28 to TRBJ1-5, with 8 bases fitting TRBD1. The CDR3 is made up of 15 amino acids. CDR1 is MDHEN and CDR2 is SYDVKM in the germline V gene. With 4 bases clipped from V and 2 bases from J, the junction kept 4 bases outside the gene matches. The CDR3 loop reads CASSSAGGRNQPQHF. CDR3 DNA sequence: TGTGCCAGCAGTTCCGCAGGGGGCCGCAATCAGCCCCAGCATTTT.

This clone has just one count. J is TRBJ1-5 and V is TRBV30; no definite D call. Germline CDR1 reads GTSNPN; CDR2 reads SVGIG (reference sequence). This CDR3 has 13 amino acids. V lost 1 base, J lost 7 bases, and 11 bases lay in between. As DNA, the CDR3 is TGTGCCTGGAGTGAATCTACCACCCAGCCCCAGCATTTT. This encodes CAWSESTTQPQHF.

DNA for the CDR3: TGTGCCAGCAGCCCTCGACAGGGTAGAGAAGCTTTCTTT. This sequence encodes CASSPRQGREAFF. The chain links TRBV5-4 to TRBJ1-1; 7 bases align to TRBD1. Trimming cost V 4 bases and J 8 bases; bases outside gene matches: 8. The CDR3 is 13 residues long. In germline, CDR1 is SGHNT, CDR2 YYREEE (reference sequence).

CDR3 DNA: TGTGCCAGCAGTTTATCGGGGTTCAAGGGCTACACCTTC. Amino acids: CASSLSGFKGYTF. The chain couples TRBV12-3 or TRBV12-4 to TRBJ1-2; D is uncertain. The CDR3 runs to 13 residues. With 2 bases removed from V and 8 bases from J, the gap between germline ends came to 12 bases.

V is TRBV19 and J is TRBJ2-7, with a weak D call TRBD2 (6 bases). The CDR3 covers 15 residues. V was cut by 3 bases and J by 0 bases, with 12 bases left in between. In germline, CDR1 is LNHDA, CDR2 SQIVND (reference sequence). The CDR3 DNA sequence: TGTGCCAGTAGTATCCCTAGCGAAGGCTCCTACGAGCAGTACTTC. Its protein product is CASSIPSEGSYEQYF.

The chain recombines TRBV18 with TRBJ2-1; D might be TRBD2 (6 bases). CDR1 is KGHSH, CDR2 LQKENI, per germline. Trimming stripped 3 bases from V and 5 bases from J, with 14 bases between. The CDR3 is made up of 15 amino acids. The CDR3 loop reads CASSPQLARDNEQFF. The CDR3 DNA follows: TGTGCCAGCTCACCGCAACTAGCTCGGGACAATGAGCAGTTCTTC.

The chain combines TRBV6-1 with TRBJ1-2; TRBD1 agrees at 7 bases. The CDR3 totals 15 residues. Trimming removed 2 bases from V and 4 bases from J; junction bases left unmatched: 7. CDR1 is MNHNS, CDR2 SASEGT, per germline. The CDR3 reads CASSENRGAFYGYTF. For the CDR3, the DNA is TGTGCCAGCAGTGAAAACAGGGGCGCCTTCTATGGCTACACCTTC.

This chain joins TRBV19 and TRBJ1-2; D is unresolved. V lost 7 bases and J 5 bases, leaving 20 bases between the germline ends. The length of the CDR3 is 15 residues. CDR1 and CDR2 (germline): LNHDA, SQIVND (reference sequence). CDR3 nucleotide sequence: TGTGCCAGTACCCCTGGGGAGGCAGGAATATATGGCTACACCTTC. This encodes CASTPGEAGIYGYTF.

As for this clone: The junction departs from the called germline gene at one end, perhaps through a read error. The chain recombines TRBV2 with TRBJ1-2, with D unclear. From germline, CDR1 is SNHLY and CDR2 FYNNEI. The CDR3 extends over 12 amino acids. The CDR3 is CASSETAELLFF. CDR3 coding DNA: TGTGCCAGCAGTGAAACGGCGGAACTGCTATTCTTC. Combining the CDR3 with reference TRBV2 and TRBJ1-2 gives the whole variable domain EPEVTQTPSHQVTQMGQEVILRCVPISNHLYFYWYRQILGQKVEFLVSFYNNEISEKSEIFDDQFSVERPDGSNFTLKIRSTKLEDSAMYFCASSETAELLFFGSGTRLTVV.

Here the CDR3 DNA reads TGTGCCAGCCCAAGTAGGGACAGGGAGGACAAAGAGACCCAGTACTTC. Translated: CASPSRDREDKETQYF. The chain is built from TRBV21-1 and TRBJ2-5; the table's D call TRBD1 went unverified against the DNA. TRBV21-1 is a listed pseudogene. The length of the CDR3 is 16 residues.

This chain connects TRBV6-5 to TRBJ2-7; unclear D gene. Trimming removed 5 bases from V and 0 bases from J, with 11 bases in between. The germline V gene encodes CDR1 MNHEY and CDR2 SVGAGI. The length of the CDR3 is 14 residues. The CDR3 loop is CASSQRGSSYEQYF. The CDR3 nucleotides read TGTGCCAGCAGTCAGCGAGGAAGCTCCTACGAGCAGTACTTC.

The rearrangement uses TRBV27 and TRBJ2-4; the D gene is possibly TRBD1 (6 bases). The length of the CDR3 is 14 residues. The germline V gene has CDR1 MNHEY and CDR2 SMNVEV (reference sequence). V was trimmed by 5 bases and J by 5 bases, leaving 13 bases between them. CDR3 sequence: CASSLGSGENIQYF. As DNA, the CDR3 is TGTGCCAGCAGTCTCGGCTCAGGGGAAAACATTCAGTACTTC.

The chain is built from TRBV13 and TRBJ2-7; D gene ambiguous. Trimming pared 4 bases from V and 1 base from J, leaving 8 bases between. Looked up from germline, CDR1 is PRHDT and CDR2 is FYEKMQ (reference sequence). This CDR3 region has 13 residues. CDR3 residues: CASSSQFSYEQYF. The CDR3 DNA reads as TGTGCCAGCAGCTCCCAGTTTTCCTACGAGCAGTACTTC.

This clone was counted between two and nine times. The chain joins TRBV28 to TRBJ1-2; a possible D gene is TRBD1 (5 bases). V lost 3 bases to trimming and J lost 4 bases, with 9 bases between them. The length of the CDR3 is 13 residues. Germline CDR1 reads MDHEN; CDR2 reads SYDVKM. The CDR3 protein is CASSLVRAYGYTF. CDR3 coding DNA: TGTGCCAGCAGTTTGGTCAGGGCCTATGGCTACACCTTC.

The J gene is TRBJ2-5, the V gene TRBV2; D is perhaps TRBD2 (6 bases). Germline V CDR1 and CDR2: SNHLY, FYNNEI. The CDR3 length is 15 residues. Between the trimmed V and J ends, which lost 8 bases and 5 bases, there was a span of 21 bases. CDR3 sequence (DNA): TGTGCCAGCGTTCGATCACGGGGGATCGGCGAGACCCAGTACTTC. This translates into CASVRSRGIGETQYF.